Below are 32 T cell receptor beta chains sequenced from a single sample in a study of cytomegalovirus exposure and HLA in healthy donors. Primers for the PCR totalled 60 Vbeta and 13 Jbeta. Assay used: immunoSEQ multiplex PCR; TCRdb lists only in-frame clones, some missing. The sample yields around 260,000 clones, 75% to 85% seen once. Sample: PBMCs. The source is a girl aged 2-10 years in good health and CMV-seronegative.

The chain links TRBV5-8 to TRBJ2-1, with 7 bases matching TRBD2. The CDR3 sequence is 15 residues long. The V gene end was trimmed by 7 bases and the J gene end by 8 bases; junction bases not matched to a gene: 15. Germline CDR1 and CDR2: SGHTS and YDEGEE. CDR3 in DNA: TGTGCCAGCGGCGCGGGTGGGAGGGCCCGCGATGAGCAGTTCTTC. It translates to CASGAGGRARDEQFF.

CDR3 protein: CASSVRTGGGELFF. The CDR3 DNA reads TGTGCCAGCAGCGTCCGTACCGGGGGCGGGGAGCTGTTTTTT. The V and J genes are TRBV9 and TRBJ2-2; possible D gene TRBD2, 6 bases. The CDR3 runs to 14 residues. The V and J ends lost 2 bases and 7 bases respectively, with 12 bases between them. Germline assignment: CDR1 SGDLS and CDR2 YYNGEE. Filled out from reference TRBV9 and TRBJ2-2, the complete variable domain reads DSGVTQTPKHLITATGQRVTLRCSPRSGDLSVYWYQQSLDQGLQFLIQYYNGEERAKGNILERFSAQQFPDLHSELNLSSLELGDSALYFCASSVRTGGGELFFGEGSRLTVL.

This chain connects TRBV2 to TRBJ2-1; the match to TRBD1 covers 7 bases. The trim removed 6 bases at V and 5 bases at J, leaving 10 bases unmatched. The CDR3 runs to 15 residues. The V gene's germline CDR1 is SNHLY and CDR2 FYNNEI. CDR3 in amino acids: CASSLPQGPHNEQFF. The CDR3 DNA is TGTGCCAGCAGCCTACCACAGGGGCCCCACAATGAGCAGTTCTTC.

The sample holds a few counts of this clone. The chain recombines TRBV10-1 with TRBJ1-2, with D perhaps TRBD1 (5 bases). Germline CDR1 WNHNN, CDR2 SYGVQD (reference sequence). The CDR3 is 11 amino acids. The ends were cut back, 9 bases at V and 4 bases at J, with 9 bases in the middle. In DNA form, the CDR3 reads TGCGCCAGTCGACAGTTCTATGGCTACACCTTC. This translates into CASRQFYGYTF.

The chain carries TRBV13 and TRBJ2-7, with TRBD2 identical over 10 bases. Trimming took 2 bases from V and 5 from J; bases not matched to a gene: 3. The CDR3 is 14 amino acids. Germline V gene lookup returns CDR1 PRHDT and CDR2 FYEKMQ (reference sequence). The CDR3 DNA follows: TGTGCCAGCAGCTTAACTAGCGGGACTCACGAGCAGTACTTC. It specifies CASSLTSGTHEQYF.

This chain connects TRBV6-1 to TRBJ2-7, with D perhaps TRBD1 (5 bases). Per the germline V gene, CDR1 is MNHNS and CDR2 is SASEGT. The V and J ends lost 11 bases and 2 bases respectively, with 19 bases between them. CDR3 length: 14 residues. This chain's CDR3 is CASSKGRTPYEQYF. The CDR3 bases are TGTGCCTCCTCTAAGGGTAGGACACCCTACGAGCAGTACTTC.

The chain uses TRBV6-1 and TRBJ2-3, with D tentatively TRBD2 (7 bases). Trimming stripped 4 bases from V and 4 bases from J, with 21 bases between. The CDR3 loop spans 17 amino acids. Germline CDR1 reads MNHNS; CDR2 reads SASEGT. CDR3 nucleotide sequence: TGTGCCAGCAGTGGCACCTCGGGGGGCCCTACGGCAGATACGCAGTATTTT. This encodes CASSGTSGGPTADTQYF.

This clone was counted only a few times. The chain has TRBV14 and TRBJ1-1; 8 bases fit TRBD1. Germline CDR1 SGHDN, CDR2 FVKESK. There are 14 residues in the CDR3. Unmatched junction bases numbered 5, after V lost 7 bases and J lost 1 base. As DNA, the CDR3 is TGTGCCAGCAATGCCAGGGGGCGGAACACTGAAGCTTTCTTT. Its translation: CASNARGRNTEAFF.

This chain connects TRBV6-1 to TRBJ2-3; TRBD2 agrees at 8 bases. Germline CDR1 is MNHNS and CDR2 is SASEGT. The CDR3 length is 18 residues. The V and J ends lost 2 bases and 2 bases, in that order; junction bases with no gene match: 12. The CDR3 DNA follows: TGTGCCAGCAGTGAAAACGCTGGACTAGCCGAAGACACAGATACGCAGTATTTT. Translation gives CASSENAGLAEDTDTQYF.

The rearrangement joins TRBV4-1 to TRBJ1-1, with unresolved D. The CDR3 length is 13 residues. From germline, CDR1 is MGHRA and CDR2 YSYEKL. Trimming left V 4 bases short and J 0 bases short, with 6 bases between. In nucleotides, the CDR3 is TGCGCCAGCAGCCCCCTTATGAACACTGAAGCTTTCTTT. It specifies CASSPLMNTEAFF.

The chain combines TRBV19 with TRBJ2-1, with TRBD1 matching 8 bases. Trimming took 7 bases from V and 9 from J; bases not matched to a gene: 14. From germline, CDR1 is LNHDA and CDR2 SQIVND (reference sequence). This CDR3 contains 15 residues. Here the CDR3 DNA reads TGTGCCAGTACCTCAACCGGACAGGGAACTTCTGAGCAGTTCTTC. It is translated as CASTSTGQGTSEQFF.

This chain uses TRBV27 with TRBJ1-5, with D possibly being TRBD1 (5 bases). Trimming shortened V by 1 base and J by 4 bases, and 11 bases separated the two germline ends. The CDR3 runs 15 residues. Germline V gene sequence: CDR1 MNHEY, CDR2 SMNVEV (reference sequence). The CDR3 DNA is TGTGCCAGCAGTTTATTTCACGGGGGGAATCAGCCCCAGCATTTT. It translates to CASSLFHGGNQPQHF.

The chain recombines TRBV7-8 with TRBJ1-5, with D unresolved. Germline V gene sequence: CDR1 SGHVS, CDR2 FQNEAQ. This CDR3 region has 13 residues. Deletions cut 2 bases from V and 8 bases from J, with 10 bases between. CDR3 DNA sequence: TGTGCCAGCAGCTTATCGGGGTCGGAGCCCCAGCATTTT. Its translation: CASSLSGSEPQHF.

Only a few counts were recorded for this clone. J is TRBJ2-1 and V is TRBV30; 10 bases agree with TRBD2. This CDR3 is 13 amino acids long. Per germline, CDR1 GTSNPN and CDR2 SVGIG (reference sequence). The chain's CDR3 is CAQSSGRANEQFF. CDR3 nucleotides: TGTGCTCAGTCTAGCGGGAGAGCGAATGAGCAGTTCTTC.

The chain uses TRBV4-1 and TRBJ1-1; D gene unclear. Germline-derived CDR1 and CDR2 are MGHRA and YSYEKL. This CDR3 is 14 amino acids long. With 3 bases removed from V and 6 bases from J, the gap between germline ends came to 14 bases. This CDR3 reads CASSHLAVRAEAFF. The CDR3 coding sequence is TGCGCCAGCAGCCATCTAGCAGTCCGCGCTGAAGCTTTCTTT.

V and J are TRBV28 and TRBJ2-1, with unresolved D. V gave up 5 bases and J gave up 3 bases, with 5 bases separating them. This CDR3 is 12 amino acids long. Germline V gives CDR1 MDHEN, CDR2 SYDVKM. CDR3 nucleotides: TGTGCCAGCAGTCCGTTCTACAATGAGCAGTTCTTC. Protein: CASSPFYNEQFF.

CDR3 protein: CASSRIASQTNNQPQHF. The DNA for the CDR3 is TGTGCCAGTAGCAGGATTGCAAGCCAAACAAACAATCAGCCCCAGCATTTT. The chain joins TRBV19 to TRBJ1-5, with unresolved D. This CDR3 is built from 17 residues. V was shortened by 6 bases and J by 3 bases, with 21 bases between the two germline ends. In germline, CDR1 is LNHDA, CDR2 SQIVND (reference sequence). Drawing the rest from reference TRBV19 and TRBJ1-5, the complete variable domain is DGGITQSPKYLFRKEGQNVTLSCEQNLNHDAMYWYRQDPGQGLRLIYYSQIVNDFQKGDIAEGYSVSREKKESFPLTVTSAQKNPTAFYLCASSRIASQTNNQPQHFGDGTRLSIL.

V is TRBV28 and J is TRBJ2-7; 11 bases map to TRBD2. Trimming removed 4 bases from V and 0 bases from J; junction bases left unmatched: 5. Germline CDR1 reads MDHEN; CDR2 reads SYDVKM. The length of the CDR3 is 16 residues. CDR3 DNA: TGTGCCAGCAGTTCTAGCGGGAGGACTATCTCCTACGAGCAGTACTTC. This encodes CASSSSGRTISYEQYF.

With regard to this clone: The sample holds other DNA sequences that translate to the same CDR3. This sequence joins TRBV12-5 and TRBJ1-1; D remains unclear. The ends were cut back, 3 bases at V and 1 base at J, with 6 bases in the middle. The CDR3 contains 13 residues. Germline loops: CDR1 LGHNT, CDR2 FRNRAP. CDR3 in DNA: TGTGCTAGTGGTTTAACTCGGAACACTGAAGCTTTCTTT. This gives the protein CASGLTRNTEAFF.

This chain joins TRBV6-4 and TRBJ1-6, with a possible D match to TRBD1 (5 bases). With 3 bases removed from V and 0 bases from J, the gap between germline ends came to 21 bases. Germline loops: CDR1 MRHNA, CDR2 SNTAGT. CDR3 size: 20 residues. CDR3 residues: CASSDNFRELRSSYNSPLHF. For the CDR3, the DNA is TGTGCCAGCAGTGATAATTTCAGGGAATTAAGGAGCTCCTATAATTCACCCCTCCACTTT.

This clone has only one observation. V and J are TRBV7-2 and TRBJ2-5, with D perhaps TRBD2 (7 bases). Trimming pared 1 base from V and 5 bases from J, leaving 17 bases between. The CDR3 covers 16 residues. In germline, CDR1 is SGHTA, CDR2 FQGNSA. As DNA, the CDR3 is TGTGCCAGCAGCTTAGTGCTAGGCGGGGGCTCGGAGACCCAGTACTTC. It encodes CASSLVLGGGSETQYF.

This rearrangement joins TRBV5-1 to TRBJ2-1; 8 bases align to TRBD2. The CDR3 contains 17 residues. From germline, CDR1 is SGHRS and CDR2 YFSETQ. The trim removed 0 bases at V and 9 bases at J, leaving 14 bases unmatched. For the CDR3, the DNA is TGCGCCAGCAGCTTGGTTTATCGGGAGGGCCTCTGGACTGAGCAGTTCTTC. Translation gives CASSLVYREGLWTEQFF.

The J gene is TRBJ2-7, the V gene TRBV5-1; TRBD2 matches at 11 bases. The CDR3 length is 18 residues. V lost 0 bases to trimming and J lost 3 bases; unmatched junction nucleotides: 11. CDR1 is SGHRS, CDR2 YFSETQ, per germline. The CDR3 spells CASSLAGLAEIGIYEQYF. Written as DNA, the CDR3 is TGCGCCAGCAGCTTGGCGGGACTAGCGGAAATCGGGATCTACGAGCAGTACTTC.

The CDR3 region has the DNA TGTGCCTGGAGTCCCTCAGGCGGGGGTCCCTCGAACACCGGGGAGCTGTTTTTT. Translating gives CAWSPSGGGPSNTGELFF. The chain joins TRBV30 to TRBJ2-2, with TRBD2 matching over 7 bases. Germline loops: CDR1 GTSNPN, CDR2 SVGIG (reference sequence). V trimming: 2 bases; J trimming: 0 bases; junction bases outside the gene matches: 12. The CDR3 runs 18 residues. Full variable domain (rest looked up from reference TRBV30 and TRBJ2-2): SQTIHQWPATLVQPVGSPLSLECTVEGTSNPNLYWYRQAAGRGLQLLFYSVGIGQISSEVPQNLSASRPQDRQFILSSKKLLLSDSGFYLCAWSPSGGGPSNTGELFFGEGSRLTVL.

This clone was seen only once. J is TRBJ2-1 and V is TRBV10-2, with TRBD2 matching over 11 bases. This CDR3 is 15 amino acids long. The V gene's germline CDR1 is WSHSY and CDR2 SAAADI. V was pared by 6 bases and J by 3 bases, with 4 bases of the junction left unmatched. The CDR3 loop is CASRGLAEIYNEQFF. The CDR3 DNA reads as TGCGCCAGCAGGGGACTAGCGGAGATCTACAATGAGCAGTTCTTC.

This rearrangement joins TRBV5-4 to TRBJ2-3; D perhaps matches TRBD2 (5 bases). CDR3 size: 13 residues. The V gene lost 2 bases and the J gene lost 6 bases, with 10 bases spanning the gap. Germline loops: CDR1 SGHNT, CDR2 YYREEE (reference sequence). CDR3: CASSLGGADTQYF. The CDR3 nucleotides read TGTGCCAGCAGCTTAGGAGGTGCGGATACGCAGTATTTT.

A word on this clone: At one of its ends the junction is not consistent with the germline gene, which may arise from a read error. The V gene is TRBV7-9, the J gene TRBJ1-6; maybe TRBD1 (5 bases). The CDR3 covers 15 residues. Germline CDR1 is SEHNR and CDR2 is FQNEAQ (reference sequence). The CDR3 DNA reads TGTGCCAGCAGTTTAGACAGTAACTATAATTCACCCCTCCACTTT. It codes for CASSLDSNYNSPLHF.

The V gene is TRBV6-5, the J gene TRBJ2-3; 9 bases line up with TRBD1. The CDR3 contains 14 residues. Unmatched junction bases numbered 5, after V lost 1 base and J lost 9 bases. CDR1 MNHEY and CDR2 SVGAGI come from the germline V gene. The CDR3 coding sequence is TGTGCCAGCAGTTACTTGGGACAGGGAGAAACGCAGTATTTT. This gives the protein CASSYLGQGETQYF.

The rearrangement uses TRBV5-4 and TRBJ1-1, with 7 positions matching TRBD1. V dropped 2 bases and J dropped 4; count of bases not matched to a gene: 5. CDR1 SGHNT and CDR2 YYREEE come from the germline V gene (reference sequence). The CDR3 length is 14 residues. CDR3 loop: CASSFRGGATEAFF. CDR3 nucleotides: TGTGCCAGCAGCTTCCGAGGGGGCGCCACTGAAGCTTTCTTT.

V is TRBV6-4 and J is TRBJ2-5; no definite D call. The J call may be wrong; the DNA end is better matched by TRBJ2-7. The CDR3 sequence is 13 residues long. Germline lookup yields CDR1 MRHNA and CDR2 SNTAGT. The CDR3 reads CASPPHPIYEQYF. CDR3 in DNA: TGTGCCAGCCCACCCCACCCAATCTACGAGCAGTACTTC.

The chain joins TRBV27 to TRBJ1-1; 7 nucleotides match TRBD1. The ends lost 5 bases at V and 5 bases at J; junction bases unmatched: 14. The CDR3 is 16 residues long. The V gene's germline CDR1 is MNHEY and CDR2 SMNVEV (reference sequence). CDR3 protein: CASSILRTGGETEAFF. In DNA, the CDR3 is TGTGCCAGCAGTATACTCAGGACAGGAGGGGAGACTGAAGCTTTCTTT.

The chain combines TRBV27 with TRBJ1-4; D is possibly TRBD1 (5 bases). The CDR3 consists of 15 residues. Germline values: CDR1 MNHEY, CDR2 SMNVEV (reference sequence). Trimming stripped 5 bases from V and 0 bases from J, with 10 bases between. CDR3 region: CASSSQGATNEKLFF. As DNA, the CDR3 is TGTGCCAGCAGTAGTCAGGGCGCAACTAATGAAAAACTGTTTTTT.